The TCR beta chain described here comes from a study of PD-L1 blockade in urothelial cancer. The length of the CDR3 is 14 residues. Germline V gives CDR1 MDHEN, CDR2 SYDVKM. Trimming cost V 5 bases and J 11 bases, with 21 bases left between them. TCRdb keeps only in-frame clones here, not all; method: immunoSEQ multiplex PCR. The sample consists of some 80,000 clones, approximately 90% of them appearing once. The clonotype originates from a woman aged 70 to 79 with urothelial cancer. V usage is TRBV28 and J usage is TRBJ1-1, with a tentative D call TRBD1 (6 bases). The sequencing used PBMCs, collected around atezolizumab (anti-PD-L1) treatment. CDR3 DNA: TGTGCCAGCAGTCCTGCGACAGGAACCAAGGCGGCTTTCTTT. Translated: CASSPATGTKAAFF.